The T cell receptor (beta chain) described here comes from a study of vaccination effects on CD4 cells after COVID-19. Findings of the study overall: In people who had recovered, most post-vaccine spike-reactive clones were new vaccine-induced clones.

Antigen-specific CD4+ T cells expanded by the ViraFEST assay with viral peptide pools were then sequenced. Having been cultured for around ten days, the cells underwent CD4+ T cell isolation. Infection dated between March and December 2020, before the Alpha, Beta and Delta variants reached the United States. V lost 4 bases and J lost 0, with 9 bases in between. The CDR3 runs 15 residues. Germline CDR1 is LGHNA and CDR2 is YNFKEQ. Sequencing used immunoSEQ multiplex PCR; TCRdb keeps in-frame clones, though not all of them. Here the sample spans some 19,000 clones, roughly 74% being singletons. About this clone itself: The antigen is unknown.

Source: CD4+ T cells from PBMCs cultured with a peptide pool, taken before COVID-19 vaccination. The TCR was taken from a human donor who had a prior SARS-CoV-2 infection. The V gene is TRBV4-2, the J gene TRBJ1-4; D is unresolved. The CDR3 loop reads CASSRPWATNEKLFF. CDR3 sequence (DNA): TGTGCCAGCAGCCGTCCTTGGGCAACTAATGAAAAACTGTTTTTT.